The 14 T cell receptor beta chains given below trace back to one sample, sequenced in a study of cytomegalovirus exposure and HLA in healthy donors. Repertoires were generated with immunoSEQ multiplex PCR, while TCRdb's copy carries only in-frame clones and drops some. The sample lists about 110,000 clones; around 95% were seen once. Material for sequencing was PBMCs. The receptor set was obtained from a woman aged 18-29 years in good health and CMV-seronegative.

The chain has TRBV5-1 and TRBJ2-5; 7 bases are shared with TRBD1. Per the germline V gene, CDR1 is SGHRS and CDR2 is YFSETQ. This CDR3 is built from 14 residues. J was trimmed by 5 bases and V by 4 bases; bases with no gene match: 8. DNA of the CDR3: TGCGCCAGCAGCCAACCACAGGGGTCGGAGACCCAGTACTTC. Protein sequence: CASSQPQGSETQYF.

The V gene is TRBV6-5, the J gene TRBJ1-4; D gene uncertain. V was clipped by 5 bases and J by 6 bases, with 10 bases between them. The CDR3 is made up of 13 amino acids. Germline V gene sequence: CDR1 MNHEY, CDR2 SVGAGI. CDR3 nucleotide sequence: TGTGCCAGCAGTCCCCGGGAGTATGAAAAACTGTTTTTT. Translating gives CASSPREYEKLFF.

The chain joins TRBV4-2 to TRBJ2-5; 7 nucleotides match TRBD2. The CDR3 spans 13 residues. After removal of 4 bases from V and 5 bases from J, the junction contained 4 bases not matched to a gene. The V gene's germline CDR1 is LGHNA and CDR2 YNFKEQ. The CDR3 sequence is CASSLGGGETQYF. CDR3 coding DNA: TGTGCCAGCAGCCTCGGGGGAGGGGAGACCCAGTACTTC.

This chain joins TRBV5-8 and TRBJ1-1, with D possibly being TRBD1 (5 bases). Looked up from germline, CDR1 is SGHTS and CDR2 is YDEGEE. The CDR3 totals 15 residues. Trimming pared 4 bases from V and 11 bases from J, leaving 24 bases between. CDR3 sequence (DNA): TGTGCCAGCAGCCCCAGAGCGGGGACCCCGACTCGGGCTTTCTTT. Its translation is CASSPRAGTPTRAFF.

J is TRBJ2-7 and V is TRBV18; D is possibly TRBD2 (6 bases). V lost 2 bases and J 1 base, leaving 21 bases between the germline ends. The CDR3 is made up of 18 amino acids. The germline V gene encodes CDR1 KGHSH and CDR2 LQKENI. This CDR3 is CASSPSKKREEGSYEQYF. The CDR3 bases are TGTGCCAGCTCACCATCAAAGAAGCGAGAGGAGGGATCCTACGAGCAGTACTTC.

This rearrangement joins TRBV5-1 to TRBJ2-3; 9 nucleotides match TRBD2. The J segment lost 2 bases and the V segment lost 7 bases, leaving 8 bases of the junction unmatched. The CDR3 sequence is 15 residues long. Germline V gives CDR1 SGHRS, CDR2 YFSETQ. CDR3 loop: CASLPLAGITDTQYF. The CDR3 coding sequence is TGCGCCAGCCTCCCCCTAGCGGGGATCACAGATACGCAGTATTTT.

V usage is TRBV19 and J usage is TRBJ1-4, with D tentatively TRBD1 (5 bases). CDR3 size: 12 residues. Germline V lookup: CDR1 LNHDA, CDR2 SQIVND (reference sequence). V was pared by 5 bases and J by 13 bases, with 14 bases between. In DNA form, the CDR3 reads TGTGCCAGTAGTGATGTTGGGGCAGTACTGTTTTTT. Its protein is CASSDVGAVLFF.

V usage is TRBV14 and J usage is TRBJ1-4; D not certain. The CDR3 sequence is 13 residues long. Deletions cut 0 bases from V and 11 bases from J, with 10 bases between. Germline CDR1 is SGHDN and CDR2 is FVKESK. CDR3 nucleotides: TGTGCCAGCAGCCAAGATCGGAGGGAGAAACTGTTTTTT. This gives the protein CASSQDRREKLFF. The full variable domain, with the rest looked up from reference TRBV14 and TRBJ1-4, is EAGVTQFPSHSVIEKGQTVTLRCDPISGHDNLYWYRRVMGKEIKFLLHFVKESKQDESGMPNNRFLAERTGGTYSTLKVQPAELEDSGVYFCASSQDRREKLFFGSGTQLSVL.

This chain links TRBV19 with TRBJ2-2; the D gene is possibly TRBD2 (6 bases). The germline V and J ends were trimmed by 3 bases and 4 bases, with 12 bases remaining between them. CDR3 length: 15 residues. Germline CDR1 reads LNHDA; CDR2 reads SQIVND (reference sequence). The CDR3: CASSIGGVGTGELFF. The CDR3 DNA reads as TGTGCCAGTAGTATCGGCGGGGTTGGCACCGGGGAGCTGTTTTTT.

The genes are TRBV4-2 and TRBJ2-3, with D perhaps matching TRBD2 (5 bases). Germline loops: CDR1 LGHNA, CDR2 YNFKEQ. The V and J ends lost 1 base and 4 bases respectively, with 15 bases between them. CDR3 size: 16 residues. CDR3 in DNA: TGTGCCAGCAGCCAAGCAGTAGCCCCCGGGGCAGATACGCAGTATTTT. Translation gives CASSQAVAPGADTQYF.

The V call is TRBV5-1, the J call TRBJ1-2; 9 bases fit TRBD1. Germline CDR1 SGHRS, CDR2 YFSETQ. This CDR3 has 16 amino acids. The ends lost 5 bases at V and 4 bases at J; junction bases unmatched: 12. The CDR3 region is CASSLPETGGTYGYTF. The CDR3 DNA follows: TGCGCCAGCAGTCTCCCCGAGACAGGGGGTACCTATGGCTACACCTTC.

The rearrangement links TRBV5-1 to TRBJ2-3, with 7 bases identical to TRBD2. The CDR3 extends over 15 amino acids. Germline V gene data show CDR1 as SGHRS and CDR2 as YFSETQ. The junction had 2 bases not matched to a gene; V was cut back by 1 base and J by 0 bases. CDR3 sequence reads: CASSLIAGSTDTQYF. CDR3 nucleotides: TGCGCCAGCAGCTTGATAGCGGGCAGCACAGATACGCAGTATTTT.

The genes are TRBV7-2 and TRBJ2-3, with 7 nucleotides matching TRBD2. Unmatched junction bases numbered 3, after V lost 8 bases and J lost 7 bases. Germline assignment: CDR1 SGHTA and CDR2 FQGNSA. This CDR3 has 11 residues. The CDR3 spells CASGEGYTQYF. The CDR3 DNA follows: TGTGCCAGCGGGGAGGGGTATACGCAGTATTTT.

The rearrangement links TRBV2 to TRBJ2-5, with 9 bases matching TRBD2. Germline CDR1 is SNHLY and CDR2 is FYNNEI. J lost 5 bases, V lost 4 bases, and 5 bases had no gene match. The CDR3 is 14 amino acids. The CDR3 sequence is CASSGSGGWETQYF. Written as DNA, the CDR3 is TGTGCCAGCAGTGGTAGCGGGGGTTGGGAGACCCAGTACTTC.